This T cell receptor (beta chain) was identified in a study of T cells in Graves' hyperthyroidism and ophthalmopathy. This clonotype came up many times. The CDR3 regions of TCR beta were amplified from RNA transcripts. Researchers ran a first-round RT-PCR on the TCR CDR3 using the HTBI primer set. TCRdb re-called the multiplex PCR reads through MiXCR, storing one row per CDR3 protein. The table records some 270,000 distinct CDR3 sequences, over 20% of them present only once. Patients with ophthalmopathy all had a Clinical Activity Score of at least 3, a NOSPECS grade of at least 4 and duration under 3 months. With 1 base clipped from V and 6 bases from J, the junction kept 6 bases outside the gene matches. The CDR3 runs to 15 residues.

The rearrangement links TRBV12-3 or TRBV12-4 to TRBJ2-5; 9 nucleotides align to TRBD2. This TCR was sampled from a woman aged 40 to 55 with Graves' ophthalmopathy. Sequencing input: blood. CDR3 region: CASSLVSGRAQTQYF. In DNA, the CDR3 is TGTGCCAGCAGTTTAGTTAGCGGGAGAGCGCAGACCCAGTACTTC.